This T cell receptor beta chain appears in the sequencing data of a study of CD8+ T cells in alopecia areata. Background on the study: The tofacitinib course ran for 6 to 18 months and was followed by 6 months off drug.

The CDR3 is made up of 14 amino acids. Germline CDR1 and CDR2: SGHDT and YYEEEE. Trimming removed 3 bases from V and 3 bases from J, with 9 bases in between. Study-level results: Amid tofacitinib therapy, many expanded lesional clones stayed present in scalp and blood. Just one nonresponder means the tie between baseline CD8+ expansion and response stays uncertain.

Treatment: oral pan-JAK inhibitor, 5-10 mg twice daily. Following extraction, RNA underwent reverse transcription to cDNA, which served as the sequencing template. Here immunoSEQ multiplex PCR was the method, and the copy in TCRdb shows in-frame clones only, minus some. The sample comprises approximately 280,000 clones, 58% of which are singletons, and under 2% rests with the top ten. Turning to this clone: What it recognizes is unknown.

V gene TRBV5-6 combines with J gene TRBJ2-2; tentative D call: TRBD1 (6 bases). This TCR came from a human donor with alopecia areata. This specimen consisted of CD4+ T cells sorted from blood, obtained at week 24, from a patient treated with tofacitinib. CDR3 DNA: TGTGCCAGCAGCTCGAGGGGGTACACCGGGGAGCTGTTTTTT. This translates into CASSSRGYTGELFF.